These 17 T cell receptor beta chains originate from one sample sequenced in a study of T cells in narcolepsy. Generated by immunoSEQ multiplex PCR, the TCRdb table keeps only in-frame clones and is missing some. Of tens of thousands of clones in the sample, roughly 85% are singletons; the top ten hold 1.3%. The sample was CD45RA- memory CD4+ T cells from PBMCs. These receptors all come from a human donor with narcolepsy.

This clone was found once. The chain employs TRBV28 and TRBJ1-4, with unresolved D. Per germline, CDR1 MDHEN and CDR2 SYDVKM. V shed 3 bases and J shed 3 bases, with 11 bases lying between them. The length of the CDR3 is 15 residues. The CDR3, as DNA: TGTGCCAGCAGTTTCTTTGAGGGCCCTAATGAAAAACTGTTTTTT. Its protein product is CASSFFEGPNEKLFF.

The CDR3 nucleotides read TGTGCCAGCTCCCAGGACAGCAACACAGATACGCAGTATTTT. This translates into CASSQDSNTDTQYF. The chain recombines TRBV18 with TRBJ2-3, with D maybe TRBD1 (6 bases). The V gene lost 6 bases and the J gene lost 2 bases, with 12 bases spanning the gap. Germline V gene sequence: CDR1 KGHSH, CDR2 LQKENI. The CDR3 has 14 residues.

In this sample, this clone turned up once. V is TRBV5-4 and J is TRBJ2-6; 7 bases fit TRBD1. The CDR3 sequence is 20 residues long. V shed 5 bases and J 2 bases; nucleotides not matched to a gene: 19. CDR1 and CDR2 (germline): SGHNT, YYREEE (reference sequence). The CDR3 DNA sequence: TGTGCCAGCAGTCCACGGCGTGCACAGGGGTTGACTACTGGGGCCAACGTCCTGACTTTC. Translated: CASSPRRAQGLTTGANVLTF.

On this clone: The sample holds other DNA sequences that translate to the same CDR3. V is TRBV5-1 and J is TRBJ2-1, with D unresolved. The CDR3 runs to 15 residues. Germline CDR1 reads SGHRS; CDR2 reads YFSETQ. With 0 bases removed from V and 4 bases from J, the gap between germline ends came to 11 bases. CDR3 region: CASSLAGGEYNEQFF. The CDR3 DNA reads as TGCGCCAGCAGCTTGGCTGGCGGTGAGTACAATGAGCAGTTCTTC. The whole variable domain, remainder taken from reference TRBV5-1 and TRBJ2-1, is KAGVTQTPRYLIKTRGQQVTLSCSPISGHRSVSWYQQTPGQGLQFLFEYFSETQRNKGNFPGRFSGRQFSNSRSEMNVSTLELGDSALYLCASSLAGGEYNEQFFGPGTRLTVL.

This sequence joins TRBV10-3 and TRBJ2-7; TRBD1 matches 10 bases. The CDR3 length is 14 residues. The germline CDR1 and CDR2 sequences are ENHRY and SYGVKD. J lost 6 bases, V lost 1 base, and 3 bases had no gene match. As DNA, the CDR3 is TGTGCCATCAGTGAGTGGGACAGGGGAGGCGAGCAGTACTTC. Residues: CAISEWDRGGEQYF.

The rearrangement joins TRBV28 to TRBJ2-2; perhaps TRBD1 as D (6 bases). The V end lost 6 bases, the J end lost 1 base, and 12 bases lay between the germline ends. The CDR3 loop spans 15 amino acids. Germline CDR1 reads MDHEN; CDR2 reads SYDVKM. CDR3 DNA: TGTGCCAGCAGAAAAGCGACAGGGAACACCGGGGAGCTGTTTTTT. It is translated as CASRKATGNTGELFF. Filled out from reference TRBV28 and TRBJ2-2, the complete variable domain reads DVKVTQSSRYLVKRTGEKVFLECVQDMDHENMFWYRQDPGLGLRLIYFSYDVKMKEKGDIPEGYSVSREKKERFSLILESASTNQTSMYLCASRKATGNTGELFFGEGSRLTVL.

The chain combines TRBV19 with TRBJ2-3; perhaps TRBD2 as D (5 bases). Trimming shortened V by 5 bases and J by 2 bases, and 20 bases separated the two germline ends. The CDR3 contains 17 residues. Germline V gene lookup returns CDR1 LNHDA and CDR2 SQIVND (reference sequence). The CDR3 DNA is TGTGCCAGTAGTCCGGCGGGCTCGATAGGCACCACAGATACGCAGTATTTT. Its translation is CASSPAGSIGTTDTQYF.

This chain uses TRBV6-5 with TRBJ1-4; 10 nucleotides align to TRBD1. This CDR3 spans 15 amino acids. The V and J ends lost 5 bases and 6 bases, in that order; junction bases with no gene match: 6. Per the germline V gene, CDR1 is MNHEY and CDR2 is SVGAGI. In nucleotides, the CDR3 is TGTGCCAGCAGTACCTGGACAGGGGGGCATGAAAAACTGTTTTTT. This translates into CASSTWTGGHEKLFF.

The V gene is TRBV7-8, the J gene TRBJ2-7, with D tentatively TRBD2 (6 bases). This CDR3 has 16 amino acids. The V gene lost 1 base and the J gene lost 0 bases, with 13 bases spanning the gap. Looked up from germline, CDR1 is SGHVS and CDR2 is FQNEAQ. The CDR3 DNA follows: TGTGCCAGCAGCTTAGACTGGGGGAGGCCCTCCTACGAGCAGTACTTC. It translates to CASSLDWGRPSYEQYF.

The chain couples TRBV5-5 to TRBJ1-3; no clear D. CDR1 SGHKS and CDR2 YYEKEE come from the germline V gene (reference sequence). There are 17 residues in the CDR3. Trimming left V 1 base short and J 1 base short, with 15 bases between. In DNA form, the CDR3 reads TGTGCCAGCAGCTTGAGAGAGAGACTAGTTTCTGGAAACACCATATATTTT. Its translation is CASSLRERLVSGNTIYF.

The V gene is TRBV5-1, the J gene TRBJ1-1; D gene uncertain. Deletions cut 5 bases from V and 0 bases from J, with 8 bases between. Germline V lookup: CDR1 SGHRS, CDR2 YFSETQ. The length of the CDR3 is 13 residues. The CDR3, as DNA: TGCGCCAGCAGACAGACGTTGAACACTGAAGCTTTCTTT. As protein: CASRQTLNTEAFF.

The gene calls are TRBV7-9 and TRBJ1-1; D unclear. CDR3 length: 13 amino acids. The ends were cut back, 3 bases at V and 10 bases at J, with 15 bases in the middle. Germline V gene data show CDR1 as SEHNR and CDR2 as FQNEAQ (reference sequence). The CDR3 DNA reads as TGTGCCAGCAGCTTTGAGAGAGCGGAGGGAGCTTTCTTT. Its translation is CASSFERAEGAFF.

This chain connects TRBV15 to TRBJ2-7; the match to TRBD2 covers 7 bases. The V and J ends lost 0 bases and 6 bases, in that order; junction bases with no gene match: 8. Germline-derived CDR1 and CDR2 are LNHNV and YYDKDF (reference sequence). CDR3 length: 15 amino acids. CDR3 amino acids: CATSRDSGSSLEQYF. In DNA form, the CDR3 reads TGTGCCACCAGCAGAGATAGCGGGTCATCCCTCGAGCAGTACTTC.

V and J are TRBV5-6 and TRBJ1-3; possibly TRBD1 for D (5 bases). The V and J ends lost 2 bases and 2 bases respectively, with 8 bases between them. Germline V lookup: CDR1 SGHDT, CDR2 YYEEEE. This CDR3 has 14 residues. The CDR3 reads CASSFGGTGNTIYF. CDR3 DNA: TGTGCCAGCAGCTTCGGGGGGACTGGAAACACCATATATTTT. The variable domain in full, completed from reference TRBV5-6 and TRBJ1-3, reads DAGVTQSPTHLIKTRGQQVTLRCSPKSGHDTVSWYQQALGQGPQFIFQYYEEEERQRGNFPDRFSGHQFPNYSSELNVNALLLGDSALYLCASSFGGTGNTIYFGEGSWLTVV.

This chain links TRBV7-8 with TRBJ1-1; D not resolved. Germline CDR1 SGHVS, CDR2 FQNEAQ. Trimming pared 2 bases from V and 2 bases from J, leaving 12 bases between. The CDR3 contains 15 residues. The CDR3 protein is CASSLTPRLNTEAFF. In nucleotides, the CDR3 is TGTGCCAGCAGCTTAACGCCTAGACTTAACACTGAAGCTTTCTTT.

The V and J genes are TRBV7-7 and TRBJ2-2, with a tentative D call TRBD2 (6 bases). Germline CDR1 is SSHAT and CDR2 is FNYEAQ (reference sequence). V was clipped by 1 base and J by 4 bases, with 13 bases between them. The CDR3 loop spans 16 amino acids. CDR3 nucleotide sequence: TGTGCCAGCAGCTTAGACTTGGGAGGAACCACCGGGGAGCTGTTTTTT. It encodes CASSLDLGGTTGELFF. Full variable domain (missing parts from reference TRBV7-7 and TRBJ2-2): GAGVSQSPRYKVTKRGQDVTLRCDPISSHATLYWYQQALGQGPEFLTYFNYEAQPDKSGLPSDRFSAERPEGSISTLTIQRTEQRDSAMYRCASSLDLGGTTGELFFGEGSRLTVL.

The rearrangement joins TRBV7-2 to TRBJ2-7, with 10 bases fitting TRBD2. Per germline, CDR1 SGHTA and CDR2 FQGNSA. The CDR3 spans 17 residues. The V segment lost 5 bases and the J segment 2 bases; nucleotides outside the gene matches: 12. CDR3 amino acids: CASSASQLLAGAYEQYF. Here the CDR3 DNA reads TGTGCCAGCAGCGCGTCCCAGCTTCTAGCGGGAGCCTACGAGCAGTACTTC.